The 32 T cell receptor beta chains reported below all come from one sample, sequenced in a study of OX40 agonist ivuxolimab in advanced cancers. Sequencing was performed with immunoSEQ multiplex PCR; in TCRdb, only in-frame clones are kept and a portion is missing. Of about 100,000 clones detected, 85% to 95% appear once; the ten largest clones hold roughly 0.53%. The input for sequencing was CD4+ or CD8+ T cells sorted from blood, taken in a trial of the OX40 agonist ivuxolimab. Receptors were obtained from an adult with an advanced solid tumor such as melanoma, head and neck, liver or kidney cancer.

The genes are TRBV19 and TRBJ2-1, with 8 positions matching TRBD2. CDR1 is LNHDA, CDR2 SQIVND, per germline (reference sequence). This CDR3 has 17 residues. The trim removed 5 bases at V and 0 bases at J, leaving 9 bases unmatched. The CDR3 reads CASSPWAGGGSYNEQFF. The DNA for the CDR3 is TGTGCCAGTAGTCCTTGGGCGGGGGGTGGCTCCTACAATGAGCAGTTCTTC.

The rearrangement joins TRBV4-2 to TRBJ2-1, with 8 bases that match TRBD2. This CDR3 has 17 amino acids. J was trimmed by 4 bases and V by 5 bases; bases with no gene match: 13. Per the germline V gene, CDR1 is LGHNA and CDR2 is YNFKEQ. The CDR3 DNA reads as TGTGCCAGCAGCGTCCAAAAAGGACTAGCAGTTTACAATGAGCAGTTCTTC. It yields the protein CASSVQKGLAVYNEQFF.

The chain recombines TRBV30 with TRBJ1-3; TRBD1 matches at 9 bases. Trimming at V came to 1 base and at J to 4 bases, leaving 5 bases not matched to a gene. Germline V gene lookup returns CDR1 GTSNPN and CDR2 SVGIG (reference sequence). This CDR3 has 15 residues. The CDR3 bases are TGTGCCTGGAGTGAAGGACAGGGGTACGGAAACACCATATATTTT. This gives the protein CAWSEGQGYGNTIYF. Filled out from reference TRBV30 and TRBJ1-3, the complete variable domain reads SQTIHQWPATLVQPVGSPLSLECTVEGTSNPNLYWYRQAAGRGLQLLFYSVGIGQISSEVPQNLSASRPQDRQFILSSKKLLLSDSGFYLCAWSEGQGYGNTIYFGEGSWLTVV.

The J gene is TRBJ1-3, the V gene TRBV7-9; D may be TRBD1 (6 bases). Trimming took 1 base from V and 4 from J, leaving 17 bases between them. The CDR3 covers 17 residues. Looked up from germline, CDR1 is SEHNR and CDR2 is FQNEAQ (reference sequence). For the CDR3, the DNA is TGTGCCAGCAGCTTAGAGGCAGGGGATTATTCCGGAAACACCATATATTTT. Its protein product is CASSLEAGDYSGNTIYF.

The CDR3 is CASSSAGGGYNEQFF. Written as DNA, the CDR3 is TGTGCCAGCAGCTCGGCGGGAGGAGGATACAATGAGCAGTTCTTC. The V gene is TRBV7-3, the J gene TRBJ2-1, with 8 nucleotides matching TRBD2. The CDR3 length is 15 residues. Trimming cost V 4 bases and J 4 bases; bases outside gene matches: 6. CDR1 is SGHTA, CDR2 FQGTGA, per germline.

The chain couples TRBV6-5 to TRBJ1-2, with D maybe TRBD1 (6 bases). This CDR3 is built from 13 residues. Germline V gene data show CDR1 as MNHEY and CDR2 as SVGAGI. Trimming removed 6 bases from V and 2 bases from J, with 10 bases in between. The CDR3: CASRGTGNYGYTF. CDR3 nucleotides: TGTGCCAGCAGGGGAACAGGGAACTATGGCTACACCTTC.

J is TRBJ1-1 and V is TRBV5-1; 9 positions match TRBD1. CDR1 and CDR2 (germline): SGHRS, YFSETQ. The trim removed 1 base at V and 2 bases at J, leaving 3 bases unmatched. The CDR3 is made up of 15 amino acids. CDR3 loop: CASSLRGQGNTEAFF. CDR3 nucleotides: TGCGCCAGCAGCTTGCGGGGACAGGGAAACACTGAAGCTTTCTTT.

This chain uses TRBV7-2 with TRBJ2-2; the match to TRBD2 covers 10 bases. V was pared by 6 bases and J by 4 bases, with 5 bases of the junction left unmatched. The CDR3 is 15 amino acids. Germline CDR1 and CDR2: SGHTA and FQGNSA. The CDR3 nucleotides are TGTGCCAGCAGATCTAGCGGGAGTTCCACCGGGGAGCTGTTTTTT. It codes for CASRSSGSSTGELFF.

The chain joins TRBV7-8 to TRBJ2-1, with 11 bases that match TRBD2. Germline assignment: CDR1 SGHVS and CDR2 FQNEAQ. Trimming cost V 0 bases and J 9 bases; bases outside gene matches: 7. The length of the CDR3 is 16 residues. CDR3 in DNA: TGTGCCAGCAGCTTAGCATCAGTAGCGGGAGGGTCTGAGCAGTTCTTC. It yields the protein CASSLASVAGGSEQFF.

This clone was found once. The V and J genes are TRBV5-4 and TRBJ2-6; D perhaps matches TRBD2 (6 bases). The V and J ends lost 4 bases and 0 bases respectively, with 11 bases between them. CDR1 is SGHNT and CDR2 is YYREEE in the germline V gene (reference sequence). The CDR3 totals 16 residues. The CDR3 here is CASSPGLRSGANVLTF. The CDR3, as DNA: TGTGCCAGCAGCCCGGGACTGCGCTCTGGGGCCAACGTCCTGACTTTC.

This clone was counted between two and nine times. Written as DNA, the CDR3 is TGTGCCAGCTCACCCCTCGAGGGGACAGGGGGAAATGGTGGCTACACCTTC. Translating gives CASSPLEGTGGNGGYTF. J is TRBJ1-2 and V is TRBV18; 11 bases align to TRBD1. The CDR3 is 17 residues long. V lost 3 bases and J lost 7; bases outside the gene matches: 13. Germline V gene sequence: CDR1 KGHSH, CDR2 LQKENI. Based on the CDR3 plus reference TRBV18 and TRBJ1-2, the full variable domain is NAGVMQNPRHLVRRRGQEARLRCSPMKGHSHVYWYRQLPEEGLKFMVYLQKENIIDESGMPKERFSAEFPKEGPSILRIQQVVRGDSAAYFCASSPLEGTGGNGGYTFGSGTRLTVV.

This sequence joins TRBV7-8 and TRBJ2-2, with D tentatively TRBD1 (5 bases). The CDR3 sequence is 15 residues long. The V end was cut by 6 bases, the J end by 2 bases, with 13 bases between. Germline V gene lookup returns CDR1 SGHVS and CDR2 FQNEAQ. In nucleotides, the CDR3 is TGTGCCAGCAGTCTTAAAGGACACAACACCGGGGAGCTGTTTTTT. It is translated as CASSLKGHNTGELFF.

The chain is built from TRBV5-1 and TRBJ2-5, with 7 bases aligning to TRBD1. Germline CDR1 reads SGHRS; CDR2 reads YFSETQ. The CDR3 sequence is 14 residues long. Trimming at V came to 3 bases and at J to 5 bases, leaving 7 bases not matched to a gene. The CDR3, as DNA: TGCGCCAGCAGCTCCACAGGGGTCTGGGAGACCCAGTACTTC. Residues: CASSSTGVWETQYF.

This chain links TRBV7-9 with TRBJ1-2, with 8 positions matching TRBD1. The CDR3 length is 14 residues. Trimming removed 6 bases from V and 4 bases from J; junction bases left unmatched: 7. Germline V gene lookup returns CDR1 SEHNR and CDR2 FQNEAQ (reference sequence). The CDR3 region is CASRKQGGGYGYTF. The CDR3 DNA sequence: TGTGCCAGCAGAAAACAGGGGGGCGGCTATGGCTACACCTTC.

The V call is TRBV5-1, the J call TRBJ1-1; maybe TRBD1 (5 bases). Trimming removed 4 bases at V and 3 bases at J, with 16 bases between. The length of the CDR3 is 15 residues. In germline, CDR1 is SGHRS, CDR2 YFSETQ. CDR3 sequence: CASSPSRVRDTEAFF. The CDR3 region has the DNA TGCGCCAGCAGCCCCTCCAGGGTTCGGGACACTGAAGCTTTCTTT.

This chain uses TRBV7-2 with TRBJ2-1; D gene uncertain. CDR1 SGHTA and CDR2 FQGNSA come from the germline V gene. The CDR3 extends over 15 amino acids. Trimming removed 5 bases at V and 6 bases at J, with 17 bases between. CDR3 amino acids: CASSIRTHRVNEQFF. CDR3 in DNA: TGTGCCAGCAGCATCCGGACGCATCGAGTCAATGAGCAGTTCTTC.

The chain has TRBV2 and TRBJ2-5, with D maybe TRBD1 (5 bases). This CDR3 has 13 amino acids. V was clipped by 5 bases and J by 2 bases, with 9 bases between them. The V gene's germline CDR1 is SNHLY and CDR2 FYNNEI. CDR3 DNA sequence: TGTGCCAGCAGTATCAGGGTTCAAGAGACCCAGTACTTC. This translates into CASSIRVQETQYF.

The chain links TRBV29-1 to TRBJ2-7; 10 bases align to TRBD2. Per the germline V gene, CDR1 is SQVTM and CDR2 is ANQGSEA. This CDR3 has 13 residues. J lost 5 bases, V lost 7 bases, and 8 bases had no gene match. The CDR3 region has the DNA TGCAGCGCCTCCGGGACTAGCGCTAACGAGCAGTACTTC. This codes for CSASGTSANEQYF.

The chain carries TRBV28 and TRBJ1-3; the D gene is possibly TRBD1 (5 bases). The CDR3 has 15 amino acids. Germline CDR1 MDHEN, CDR2 SYDVKM. With 6 bases removed from V and 4 bases from J, the gap between germline ends came to 16 bases. Written as DNA, the CDR3 is TGTGCCAGCAGCATTGGGGGACGGAACGGAAACACCATATATTTT. Amino acids: CASSIGGRNGNTIYF.

The V gene is TRBV5-1, the J gene TRBJ2-5; no reliable D call. CDR1 is SGHRS and CDR2 is YFSETQ in the germline V gene. V was clipped by 4 bases and J by 4 bases, with 17 bases between them. The CDR3 extends over 15 amino acids. The CDR3 spells CASSEGLPVSETQYF. The CDR3 DNA is TGCGCCAGCAGCGAAGGGCTACCGGTTTCAGAGACCCAGTACTTC.

The rearrangement joins TRBV7-2 to TRBJ2-2; 7 nucleotides line up with TRBD1. Losses at the gene ends were 2 bases for V and 7 bases for J; bases not matched to a gene: 7. Germline assignment: CDR1 SGHTA and CDR2 FQGNSA. CDR3 length: 15 residues. In DNA form, the CDR3 reads TGTGCCAGCAGCTTACTCAGGGGGAAAGGCGGGGAGCTGTTTTTT. This encodes CASSLLRGKGGELFF.

J is TRBJ2-1 and V is TRBV11-2, with D maybe TRBD1 (5 bases). Trimming left V 2 bases short and J 2 bases short, with 10 bases between. The CDR3 runs to 15 residues. From germline, CDR1 is SGHAT and CDR2 FQNNGV. The CDR3 DNA reads TGTGCCAGCAGCTTAAGCCAGGGTACCTACAATGAGCAGTTCTTC. This translates into CASSLSQGTYNEQFF.

The chain joins TRBV18 to TRBJ1-2, with TRBD1 as a possible D gene (5 bases). This CDR3 region has 16 residues. Germline V lookup: CDR1 KGHSH, CDR2 LQKENI. V lost 6 bases and J lost 3, with 20 bases in between. The CDR3 is CASSSGFRDADYGYTF. DNA for the CDR3: TGTGCCAGCTCCAGCGGATTCCGGGACGCGGACTATGGCTACACCTTC.

The V gene is TRBV5-4, the J gene TRBJ1-4, with TRBD1 as a possible D gene (6 bases). Germline V gene sequence: CDR1 SGHNT, CDR2 YYREEE (reference sequence). CDR3 length equals 16 residues. The V end lost 0 bases, the J end lost 5 bases, and 14 bases lay between the germline ends. The DNA of the CDR3 is TGTGCCAGCAGCTTGGGGGCCAGGGGTGCGAATGAAAAACTGTTTTTT. Encoded protein: CASSLGARGANEKLFF.

In its sample, this clone was seen once. The chain recombines TRBV25-1 with TRBJ2-7; TRBD1 aligns across 7 bases. This CDR3 spans 14 amino acids. Germline-derived CDR1 and CDR2 are MGHDK and SYGVNS. V shed 2 bases and J 2 bases; nucleotides not matched to a gene: 3. CDR3 protein: CASSEGDRAYEQYF. In DNA, the CDR3 is TGTGCCAGCAGTGAAGGCGACAGGGCCTACGAGCAGTACTTC.

This chain's CDR3 is CASSYGGSSGANVLTF. The CDR3 DNA sequence: TGTGCCAGCAGTTATGGAGGTTCCTCTGGGGCCAACGTCCTGACTTTC. The rearrangement joins TRBV6-5 to TRBJ2-6; maybe TRBD2 (5 bases). This CDR3 is 16 amino acids long. Germline V lookup: CDR1 MNHEY, CDR2 SVGAGI. V lost 3 bases and J lost 0, with 9 bases in between.

The chain joins TRBV14 to TRBJ2-1; D could derive from TRBD1 or TRBD2 (5 bases each). The V gene lost 1 base and the J gene lost 2 bases, with 9 bases spanning the gap. CDR1 is SGHDN and CDR2 is FVKESK in the germline V gene. The CDR3 consists of 15 residues. CDR3 in DNA: TGTGCCAGCAGCCAAGTGCAGGGACCCTACAATGAGCAGTTCTTC. It codes for CASSQVQGPYNEQFF.

V usage is TRBV9 and J usage is TRBJ1-1; a weak D match, TRBD1 (5 bases). CDR3 length equals 13 residues. V gave up 3 bases and J gave up 1 base, with 7 bases separating them. From germline, CDR1 is SGDLS and CDR2 YYNGEE. CDR3 region: CASSAGQNTEAFF. For the CDR3, the DNA is TGTGCCAGCAGCGCCGGACAGAACACTGAAGCTTTCTTT.

This chain joins TRBV5-1 and TRBJ2-7; D ambiguous. Trimming stripped 4 bases from V and 1 base from J, with 6 bases between. CDR3 length: 12 residues. In germline, CDR1 is SGHRS, CDR2 YFSETQ. CDR3 residues: CASSPDSYEQYF. DNA of the CDR3: TGCGCCAGCAGCCCCGATTCCTACGAGCAGTACTTC.

The rearrangement joins TRBV19 to TRBJ2-7; no definite D call. Germline V gene sequence: CDR1 LNHDA, CDR2 SQIVND (reference sequence). Trimming removed 1 base from V and 6 bases from J, with 16 bases in between. The CDR3 is 15 residues long. CDR3 coding DNA: TGTGCCAGTAGTATAGGGCAGCCGGGTTCTCTCGAGCAGTACTTC. Its protein is CASSIGQPGSLEQYF.

The rearrangement links TRBV28 to TRBJ2-2; the match to TRBD1 covers 7 bases. V shed 8 bases, J shed 7 bases, and the junction held 4 bases outside the gene matches. Per germline, CDR1 MDHEN and CDR2 SYDVKM. CDR3 length: 12 residues. CDR3 residues: CASRGGSGELFF. The CDR3 bases are TGTGCCAGCCGAGGGGGCAGCGGGGAGCTGTTTTTT.

This chain links TRBV14 with TRBJ1-1; tentative D call: TRBD1 (6 bases). Trimming took off 4 bases at V and 0 bases at J, with 15 bases between the two ends. The CDR3 runs 16 residues. The germline CDR1 and CDR2 sequences are SGHDN and FVKESK. The CDR3 nucleotides read TGTGCCAGCAGCCCCCCGATGGGGGCAATGAACACTGAAGCTTTCTTT. This encodes CASSPPMGAMNTEAFF.